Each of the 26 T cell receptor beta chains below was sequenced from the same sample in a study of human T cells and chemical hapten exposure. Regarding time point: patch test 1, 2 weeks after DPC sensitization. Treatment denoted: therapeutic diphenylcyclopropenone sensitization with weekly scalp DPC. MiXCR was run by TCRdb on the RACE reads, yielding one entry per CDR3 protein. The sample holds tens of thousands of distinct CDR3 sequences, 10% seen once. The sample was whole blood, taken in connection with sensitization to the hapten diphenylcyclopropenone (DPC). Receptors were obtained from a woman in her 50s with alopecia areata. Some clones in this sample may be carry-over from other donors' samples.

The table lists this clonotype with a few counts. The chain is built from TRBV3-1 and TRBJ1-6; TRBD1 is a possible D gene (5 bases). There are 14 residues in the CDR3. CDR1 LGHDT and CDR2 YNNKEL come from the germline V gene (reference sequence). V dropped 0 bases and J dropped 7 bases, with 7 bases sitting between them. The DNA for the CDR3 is TGTGCCAGCAGCCAAGAAGGGACCAATTCACCCCTCCACTTT. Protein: CASSQEGTNSPLHF.

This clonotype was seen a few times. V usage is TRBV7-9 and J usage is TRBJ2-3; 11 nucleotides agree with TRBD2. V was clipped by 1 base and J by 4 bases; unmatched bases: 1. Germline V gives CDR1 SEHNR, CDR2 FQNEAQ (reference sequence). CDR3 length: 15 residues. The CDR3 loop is CASSLGTSGPDTQYF. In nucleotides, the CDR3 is TGTGCCAGCAGCTTAGGGACTAGCGGGCCAGATACGCAGTATTTT.

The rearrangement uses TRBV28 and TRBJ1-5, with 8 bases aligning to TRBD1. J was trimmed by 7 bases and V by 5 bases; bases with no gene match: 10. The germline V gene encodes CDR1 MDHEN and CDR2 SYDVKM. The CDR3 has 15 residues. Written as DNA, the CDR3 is TGTGCCAGCAGTCCCTTGACAGGGGTGAGGCAGCCCCAGCATTTT. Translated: CASSPLTGVRQPQHF.

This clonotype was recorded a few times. CDR3 nucleotides: TGTGCCAGCAGTATCCCCGCCCGGGGGGCAGGGTCCTACGAGCAGTACTTC. Translated, it gives CASSIPARGAGSYEQYF. V usage is TRBV28 and J usage is TRBJ2-7; a possible D gene is TRBD2 (7 bases). Germline CDR1 MDHEN, CDR2 SYDVKM. V was cut by 5 bases and J by 1 base, with 21 bases left in between. The CDR3 spans 17 residues.

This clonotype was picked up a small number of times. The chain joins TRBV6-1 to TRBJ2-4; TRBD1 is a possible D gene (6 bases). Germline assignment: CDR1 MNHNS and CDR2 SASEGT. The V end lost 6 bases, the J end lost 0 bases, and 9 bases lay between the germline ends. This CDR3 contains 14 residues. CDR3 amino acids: CASSADRAKNIQYF. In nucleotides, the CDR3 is TGTGCCAGCAGCGCGGACAGAGCCAAAAACATTCAGTACTTC.

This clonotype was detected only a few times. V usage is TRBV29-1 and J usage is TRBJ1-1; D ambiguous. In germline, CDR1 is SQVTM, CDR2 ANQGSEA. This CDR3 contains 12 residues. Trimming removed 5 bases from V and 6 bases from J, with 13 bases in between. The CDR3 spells CSVRGWESEAFF. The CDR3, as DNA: TGCAGCGTTAGAGGTTGGGAATCTGAAGCTTTCTTT.

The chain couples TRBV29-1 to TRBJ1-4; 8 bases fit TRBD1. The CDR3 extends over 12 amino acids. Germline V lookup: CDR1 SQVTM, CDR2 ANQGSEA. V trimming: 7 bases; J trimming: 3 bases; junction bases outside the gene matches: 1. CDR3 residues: CSATGANEKLFF. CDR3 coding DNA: TGCAGCGCGACAGGGGCTAATGAAAAACTGTTTTTT.

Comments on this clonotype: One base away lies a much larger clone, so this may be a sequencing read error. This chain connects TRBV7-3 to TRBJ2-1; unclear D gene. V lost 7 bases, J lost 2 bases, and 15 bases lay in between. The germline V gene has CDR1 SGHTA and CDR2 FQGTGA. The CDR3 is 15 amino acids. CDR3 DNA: TGTGCCAGCAACGGCTCGAGAATTGCCTACAATGAGCAGTTCTTC. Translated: CASNGSRIAYNEQFF.

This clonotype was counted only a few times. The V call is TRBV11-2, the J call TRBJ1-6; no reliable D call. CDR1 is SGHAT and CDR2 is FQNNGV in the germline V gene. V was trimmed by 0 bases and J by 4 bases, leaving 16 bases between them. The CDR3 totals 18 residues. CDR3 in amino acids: CASSLDRMAVKYNSPLHF. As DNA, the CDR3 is TGTGCCAGCAGCTTAGATCGGATGGCAGTCAAGTATAATTCACCCCTCCACTTT.

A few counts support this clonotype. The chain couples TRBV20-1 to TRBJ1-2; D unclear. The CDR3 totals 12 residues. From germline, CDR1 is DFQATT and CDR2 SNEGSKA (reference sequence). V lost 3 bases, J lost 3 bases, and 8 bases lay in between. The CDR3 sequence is CSASPAHYGYTF. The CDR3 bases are TGCAGTGCTAGCCCGGCCCACTATGGCTACACCTTC.

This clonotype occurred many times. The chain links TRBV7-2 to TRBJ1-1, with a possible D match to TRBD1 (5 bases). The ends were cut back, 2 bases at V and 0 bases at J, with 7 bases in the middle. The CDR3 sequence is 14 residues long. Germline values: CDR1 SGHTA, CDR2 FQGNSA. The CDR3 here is CASSLRQLNTEAFF. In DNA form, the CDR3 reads TGTGCCAGCAGCTTAAGACAGCTGAACACTGAAGCTTTCTTT.

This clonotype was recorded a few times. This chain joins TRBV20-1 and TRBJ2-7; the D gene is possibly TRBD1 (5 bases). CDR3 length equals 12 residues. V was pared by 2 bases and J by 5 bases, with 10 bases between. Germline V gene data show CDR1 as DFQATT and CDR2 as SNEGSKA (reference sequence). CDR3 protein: CSARQGSNEQYF. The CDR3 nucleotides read TGCAGTGCTAGACAGGGATCGAACGAGCAGTACTTC.

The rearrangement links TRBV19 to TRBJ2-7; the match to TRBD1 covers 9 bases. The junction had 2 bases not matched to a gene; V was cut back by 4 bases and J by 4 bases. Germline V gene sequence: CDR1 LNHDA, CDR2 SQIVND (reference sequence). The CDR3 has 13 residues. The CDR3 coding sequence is TGTGCCAGTAGTACCGGACAGGGGTACGAGCAGTACTTC. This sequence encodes CASSTGQGYEQYF.

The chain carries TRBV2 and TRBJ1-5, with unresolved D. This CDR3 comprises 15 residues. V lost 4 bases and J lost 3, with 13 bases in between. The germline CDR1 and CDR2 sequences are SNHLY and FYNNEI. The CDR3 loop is CASSAQEFVNQPQHF. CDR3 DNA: TGTGCCAGCAGTGCCCAGGAATTTGTCAATCAGCCCCAGCATTTT.

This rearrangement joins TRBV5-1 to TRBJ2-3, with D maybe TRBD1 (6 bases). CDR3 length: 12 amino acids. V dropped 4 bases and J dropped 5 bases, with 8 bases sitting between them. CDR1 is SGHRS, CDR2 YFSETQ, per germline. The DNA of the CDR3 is TGCGCCAGCAGCCGGGACAAAGATACGCAGTATTTT. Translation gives CASSRDKDTQYF.

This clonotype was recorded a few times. DNA of the CDR3: TGTGCCAGCAGCCAAGTAGCCACCTATGGCTACACCTTC. Encoded protein: CASSQVATYGYTF. This rearrangement joins TRBV3-1 to TRBJ1-2, with D unclear. The ends were cut back, 1 base at V and 4 bases at J, with 7 bases in the middle. CDR1 LGHDT and CDR2 YNNKEL come from the germline V gene (reference sequence). The CDR3 is 13 residues long.

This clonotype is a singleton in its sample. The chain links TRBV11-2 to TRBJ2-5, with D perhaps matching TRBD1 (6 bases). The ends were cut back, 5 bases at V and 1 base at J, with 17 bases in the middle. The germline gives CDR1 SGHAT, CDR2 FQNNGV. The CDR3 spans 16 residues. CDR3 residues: CASSAPRAGVQETQYF. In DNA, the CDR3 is TGTGCCAGCAGCGCTCCGCGGGCAGGGGTCCAAGAGACCCAGTACTTC.

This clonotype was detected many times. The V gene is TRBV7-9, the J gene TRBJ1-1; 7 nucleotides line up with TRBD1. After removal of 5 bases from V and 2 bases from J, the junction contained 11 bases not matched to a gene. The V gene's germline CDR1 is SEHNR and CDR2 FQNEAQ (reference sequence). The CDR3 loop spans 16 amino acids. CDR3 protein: CASSPTMGQRNTEAFF. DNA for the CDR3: TGTGCCAGCAGCCCGACGATGGGACAGAGAAACACTGAAGCTTTCTTT.

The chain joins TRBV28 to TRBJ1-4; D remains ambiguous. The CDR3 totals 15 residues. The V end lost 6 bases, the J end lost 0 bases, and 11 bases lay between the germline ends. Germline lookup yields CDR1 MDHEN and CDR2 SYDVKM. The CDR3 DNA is TGTGCCAGCAGATGGACCGTGGCAACTAATGAAAAACTGTTTTTT. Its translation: CASRWTVATNEKLFF. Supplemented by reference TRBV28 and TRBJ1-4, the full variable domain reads DVKVTQSSRYLVKRTGEKVFLECVQDMDHENMFWYRQDPGLGLRLIYFSYDVKMKEKGDIPEGYSVSREKKERFSLILESASTNQTSMYLCASRWTVATNEKLFFGSGTQLSVL.

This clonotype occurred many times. The CDR3 loop is CASSLNAGVPSFRDPDTQYF. In nucleotides, the CDR3 is TGTGCCAGCTCCCTCAATGCGGGAGTTCCCTCCTTTCGGGACCCAGATACGCAGTATTTT. The genes are TRBV18 and TRBJ2-3; 7 nucleotides match TRBD2. Germline trimming cut 6 bases from V and 4 bases from J; bases unmatched to any gene: 25. Germline V lookup: CDR1 KGHSH, CDR2 LQKENI. The CDR3 spans 20 residues.

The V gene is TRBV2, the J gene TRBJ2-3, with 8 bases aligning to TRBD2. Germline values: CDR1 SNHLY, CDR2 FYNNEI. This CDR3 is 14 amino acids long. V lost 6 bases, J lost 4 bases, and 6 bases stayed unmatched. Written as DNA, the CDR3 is TGTGCCAGCAGCCGAAGCGGGAGTGCAGATACGCAGTATTTT. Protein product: CASSRSGSADTQYF. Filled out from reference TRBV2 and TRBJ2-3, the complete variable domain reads EPEVTQTPSHQVTQMGQEVILRCVPISNHLYFYWYRQILGQKVEFLVSFYNNEISEKSEIFDDQFSVERPDGSNFTLKIRSTKLEDSAMYFCASSRSGSADTQYFGPGTRLTVL.

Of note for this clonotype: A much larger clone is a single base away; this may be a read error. CDR3 in amino acids: CATREDSPSTDTQYF. The CDR3 DNA sequence: TGTGCCACCAGAGAGGACAGCCCGAGCACAGATACGCAGTATTTT. The chain joins TRBV24-1 to TRBJ2-3; the D gene is possibly TRBD1 (6 bases). This CDR3 has 15 residues. The germline V gene encodes CDR1 KGHDR and CDR2 SFDVKD. V dropped 7 bases and J dropped 0 bases, with 13 bases sitting between them.

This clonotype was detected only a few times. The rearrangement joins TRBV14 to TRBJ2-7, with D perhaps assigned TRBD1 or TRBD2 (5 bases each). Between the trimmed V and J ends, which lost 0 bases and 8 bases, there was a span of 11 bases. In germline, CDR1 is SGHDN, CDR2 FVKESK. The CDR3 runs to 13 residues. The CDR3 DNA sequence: TGTGCCAGCAGCCAAGACCGGGGACCCAAGCAGTACTTC. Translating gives CASSQDRGPKQYF.

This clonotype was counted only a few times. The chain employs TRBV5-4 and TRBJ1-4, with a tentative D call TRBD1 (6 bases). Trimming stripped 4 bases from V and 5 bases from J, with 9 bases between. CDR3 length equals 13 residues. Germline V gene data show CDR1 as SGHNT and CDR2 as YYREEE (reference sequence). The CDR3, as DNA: TGTGCCAGCAGCCCCGACAGGAATGAAAAACTGTTTTTT. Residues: CASSPDRNEKLFF.

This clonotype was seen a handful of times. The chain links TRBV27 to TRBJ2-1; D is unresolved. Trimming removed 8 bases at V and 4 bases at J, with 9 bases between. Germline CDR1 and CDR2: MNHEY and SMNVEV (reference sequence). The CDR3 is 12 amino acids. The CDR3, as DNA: TGTGCCAGCGCAGGACCTTACAATGAGCAGTTCTTC. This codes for CASAGPYNEQFF.

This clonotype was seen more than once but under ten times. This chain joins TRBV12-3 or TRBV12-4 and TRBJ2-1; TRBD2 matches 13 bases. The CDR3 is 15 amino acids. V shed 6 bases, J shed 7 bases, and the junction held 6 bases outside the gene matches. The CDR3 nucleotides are TGTGCCAGCAGCCCCCGGGGACTAGCGGGAAATGAGCAGTTCTTC. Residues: CASSPRGLAGNEQFF.